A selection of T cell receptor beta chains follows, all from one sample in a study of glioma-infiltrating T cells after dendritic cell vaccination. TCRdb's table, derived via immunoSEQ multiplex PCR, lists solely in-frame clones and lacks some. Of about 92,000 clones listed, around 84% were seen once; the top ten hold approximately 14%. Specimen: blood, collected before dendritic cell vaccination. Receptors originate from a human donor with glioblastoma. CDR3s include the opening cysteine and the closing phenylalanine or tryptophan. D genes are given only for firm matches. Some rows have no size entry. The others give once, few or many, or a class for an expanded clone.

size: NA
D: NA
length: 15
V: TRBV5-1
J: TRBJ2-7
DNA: TGCGCCAGCAGCTTCGACGCAGGTATTACCTACGAGCAGTACTTC
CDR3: CASSFDAGITYEQYF

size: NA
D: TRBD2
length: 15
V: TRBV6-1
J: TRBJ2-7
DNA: TGTGCCAGCAGCCGGACTAGCGGGAACTCCTACGAGCAGTACTTC
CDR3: CASSRTSGNSYEQYF

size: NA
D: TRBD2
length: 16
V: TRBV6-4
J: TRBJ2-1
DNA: TGTGCCAGCAGTGACTCCACTAGCGGGGGCCTAGATGAGCAGTTCTTC
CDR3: CASSDSTSGGLDEQFF

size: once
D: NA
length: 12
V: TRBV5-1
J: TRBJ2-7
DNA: TGCGCCAGCACCCTAGAAGGCGGCGAGCAGTACTTC
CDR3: CASTLEGGEQYF

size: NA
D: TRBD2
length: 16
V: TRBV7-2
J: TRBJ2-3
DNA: TGTGCCAGCAGCCAGACTAGCGGGAGGGCCGGGGATACGCAGTATTTT
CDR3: CASSQTSGRAGDTQYF

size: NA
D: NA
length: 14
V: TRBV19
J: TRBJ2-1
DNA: TGTGCCAGTTCATCCCCTCGTGGGAGGCCCGAGCAGTTCTTC
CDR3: CASSSPRGRPEQFF

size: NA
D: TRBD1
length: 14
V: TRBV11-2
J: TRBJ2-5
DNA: TGTGCCAGCAGCTTAGGGGGACAGAAAGAGACCCAGTACTTC
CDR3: CASSLGGQKETQYF

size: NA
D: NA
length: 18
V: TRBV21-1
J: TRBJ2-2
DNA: TGTGCCAGCAGCAAATCCAAGGAGCCGGGACAGGGGACCGGGGAGCTGTTTTTT
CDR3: CASSKSKEPGQGTGELFF

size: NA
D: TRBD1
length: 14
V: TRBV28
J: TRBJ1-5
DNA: TGTGCCAGCAGTTTAACTTCGGACAGGGGCCGCCGACATTTT
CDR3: CASSLTSDRGRRHF

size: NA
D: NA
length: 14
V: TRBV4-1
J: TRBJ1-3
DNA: TGCGCCAGCAGCCCAAAGACAGCTGGAAACACCATATATTTT
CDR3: CASSPKTAGNTIYF

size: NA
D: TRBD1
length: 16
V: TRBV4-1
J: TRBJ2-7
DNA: TGCGCCAGCAGCCAAGATTTGGGGACAGGGCTTTACGAGCAGTACTTC
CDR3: CASSQDLGTGLYEQYF

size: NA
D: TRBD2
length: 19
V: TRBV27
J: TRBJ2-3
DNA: TGTGCCAGCACGGGACGGAAGATTCGGGGGGGCCGTGGAGCAGATACGCAGTATTTT
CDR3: CASTGRKIRGGRGADTQYF

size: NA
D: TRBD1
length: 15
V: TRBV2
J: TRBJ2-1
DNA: TGTGCCAGCAGTCTGGACAGGGTGTCCTACAATGAGCAGTTCTTC
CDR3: CASSLDRVSYNEQFF

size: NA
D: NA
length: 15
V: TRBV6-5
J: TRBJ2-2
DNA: TGTGCCAGCAGTTATTCCCCAGCGAACACCGGGGAGCTGTTTTTT
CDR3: CASSYSPANTGELFF

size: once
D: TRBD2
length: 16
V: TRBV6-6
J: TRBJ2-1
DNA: TGTGCCAGCAGGGGAAGGGCTAGCGGGGCGTTGGGTGAGCAGTTCTTC
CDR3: CASRGRASGALGEQFF

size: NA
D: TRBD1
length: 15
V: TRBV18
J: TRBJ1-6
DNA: TGTGCCAGCTCACCACCGGGACAGGGTACTTCACCCCTCCACTTT
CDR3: CASSPPGQGTSPLHF

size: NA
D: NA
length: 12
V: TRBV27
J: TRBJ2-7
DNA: TGTGCCAGCAGCCTTTTCCCCTACGAGCAGTACTTC
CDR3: CASSLFPYEQYF

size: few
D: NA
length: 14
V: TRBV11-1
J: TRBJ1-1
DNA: TGTGCCAGCAGCTTGGGCCGCGTAAACACTGAAGCTTTCTTT
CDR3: CASSLGRVNTEAFF

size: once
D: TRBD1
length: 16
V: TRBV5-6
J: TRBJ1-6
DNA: TGTGCCAGCAGCGGGGACAGGGGGCTCTTTCCTTCACCCCTCCACTTT
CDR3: CASSGDRGLFPSPLHF

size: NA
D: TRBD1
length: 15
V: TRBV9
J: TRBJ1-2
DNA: TGTGCCAGCAGCGCCGGGACAGGAATGCGGTTTGGCTACACCTTC
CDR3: CASSAGTGMRFGYTF

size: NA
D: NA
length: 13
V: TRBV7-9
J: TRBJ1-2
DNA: TGTGCCAGCAGCCCTGACAGCCTCTATGGCTACACCTTC
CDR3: CASSPDSLYGYTF

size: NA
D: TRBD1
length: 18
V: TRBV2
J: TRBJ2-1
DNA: TGTGCCATGCTAAGCCGGGACAGGGGGCTGAGGTCCTACAATGAGCAGTTCTTC
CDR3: CAMLSRDRGLRSYNEQFF

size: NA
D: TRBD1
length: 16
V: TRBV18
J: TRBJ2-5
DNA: TGTGCCAGCTCACCAAGAGGGACAGGGTACCAAGAGACCCAGTACTTC
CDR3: CASSPRGTGYQETQYF

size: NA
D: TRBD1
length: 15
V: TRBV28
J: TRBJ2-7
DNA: TGTGCCAGCCCACCCGTGGGACAGGGGTTTGACGAGCAGTACTTC
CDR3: CASPPVGQGFDEQYF